This TCR beta chain derives from a study of technical replicates of blood from a few donors. Sequencing was performed with immunoSEQ multiplex PCR; in TCRdb, only in-frame clones are kept and a portion is missing. The sample lists 65,000 to 90,000 clones, about 86% occurring once. The V gene's germline CDR1 is SGHRS and CDR2 YFSETQ. The CDR3 sequence is 17 residues long. The ends lost 4 bases at V and 7 bases at J; junction bases unmatched: 11. The J gene is TRBJ1-4, the V gene TRBV5-1; 12 positions agree with TRBD1. This sequence was found in a human donor in good health. Some clones in this sample may be carry-over from other donors' samples. Sequenced: PBMCs. The CDR3 spells CASSQGQGASVAEKLFF. In DNA, the CDR3 is TGCGCCAGCAGCCAGGGACAGGGGGCCTCGGTCGCTGAAAAACTGTTTTTT.